The sequence of this TCR beta chain was determined in a study of shared clonotypes between healthy human individuals. This CDR3 has 16 residues. Germline values: CDR1 MGHRA, CDR2 YSYEKL. Trimming cost V 1 base and J 12 bases; bases outside gene matches: 15. Unsorted PBMC DNA sequencing spanned ten immunoSEQ deep assay plates. The assay was immunoSEQ multiplex PCR, and TCRdb's table has in-frame clones only and misses some. The sample yields fewer than 550,000 clones, about three quarters seen once. The chain employs TRBV4-1 and TRBJ2-7, with TRBD2 matching over 10 bases. The clonotype was recovered from a woman aged 35 to 49 in good health. Some clones in this sample may be carry-over from other donors' samples. Sequenced sample: PBMCs. The CDR3 nucleotides read TGCGCCAGCAGCCAAGGGAGGGCTAGCGGGAGTAAGAGTCCGTACTTC. This sequence encodes CASSQGRASGSKSPYF.